This T cell receptor (beta chain) was profiled in a study of T cell responses to AZD1222 COVID-19 vaccine (dated by TCRdb to the early 2020s). With respect to the entire study: TCR sequencing was performed for approximately 240 trial participants, of whom about 210 were given two doses of AZD1222 and some 26 were given two doses of MenACWY control vaccine. Trial participants were enrolled by age into 18-55, 56-69 and 70-plus year subgroups, with about 150, 28 and 57 TCR-sequenced participants respectively. Overall study results and their limits: Vaccine-associated CD4 TCRs spanned the whole spike protein, with dominant responses in regions 160-218 and 743-854. No day 14 peak-response samples were available, so repertoires were characterized only after the peak T cell response. Conclusions about previously exposed vaccinees are limited, since just a handful of AZD1222 recipients were seropositive for SARS-CoV-2 at baseline. Epitopes outside the regions mutated in the B.1.351 and B.1.1.7 variants were reportedly recognized by nearly half of the unique spike-specific TCRs. In the small 56-69-year group, the increase in depth fell short of significance, most likely because of low power. Spike-specific TCR breadth and depth rose significantly after two AZD1222 doses compared with day 0 and with MenACWY recipients. Participants were mostly white British and included more females than males, and it was suggested by the authors that clonal diversity may have been underestimated.

The meaning of the sample's time point label: about 28 days (+/-7) after the second vaccine dose. AZD1222 recipients whose second dose came at about 4 weeks and those whose second dose came at about 12 weeks were combined into one group, since spike-specific TCR depth and breadth did not differ between the two schedules. The vaccinee samples were drawn from two UK trials, COV001 and COV002, one of which was a single-blind randomized controlled phase 2/3 trial testing AZD1222 (ChAdOx1 nCoV-19) in healthy adults. For TCRbeta chain sequencing, PBMC samples from trial participants were taken at day 0 and at day 28 after the second dose. Turning to this clone: No antigen is known for it. Base-call qualities are not available, and no considerably larger clone is one nucleotide away.

The CDR3 regions of human TCRbeta chains were subjected to immunosequencing. Under the source paper's analysis protocol: TCRs in the repertoires were compared against a reference library of SARS-CoV-2-specific TCRs that had been generated with the MIRA antigen-specificity platform. Breadth meant the fraction of unique TCRs that were SARS-CoV-2-associated, whereas depth meant the fraction of total T cells that were SARS-CoV-2-associated. Using the MIRA data, each spike-specific TCR was mapped to the spike region that the TCR reacts to and placed in a CD4 or CD8 class. Log10-transformed breadth and depth values were compared by one-way ANOVA with Sidak's multiple comparisons tests. TCRdb mirrors the immuneACCESS table, restricted to in-frame sequences. Some clones are absent from its copies; in checked studies, under half trace to an unresolved V gene, and the reason for the others is unknown. Clone size and V and J calls were adopted from that table, with D and trimming inferred from the DNA. The sample records over 130,000 clones, around 90% of which are singletons. The ten largest clones represent about 3.3% of the sample.

Sequenced material: peripheral blood, taken 28 days after the second AZD1222 dose. The source is an adult who received the AZD1222 COVID-19 vaccine.

The DNA reads as follows: TGCGCCAGCTATACGGCTAGCGGGAACGATGAGCAGTTCTTC. Translated, this gives CASYTASGNDEQFF. Rearrangement joined TRBV5-1 to TRBJ2-1; 9 bases in the junction line up with TRBD2. V and J are trimmed by 7 bases and 8 bases, and the gene matches miss 10 bases of the junction. CDR1 and CDR2, looked up from the germline V gene, are SGHRS and YFSETQ. From its cysteine to its phenylalanine, the CDR3 spans 14 amino acids. Only the CDR3 DNA is retained, 42 bases long and in frame from the first base.